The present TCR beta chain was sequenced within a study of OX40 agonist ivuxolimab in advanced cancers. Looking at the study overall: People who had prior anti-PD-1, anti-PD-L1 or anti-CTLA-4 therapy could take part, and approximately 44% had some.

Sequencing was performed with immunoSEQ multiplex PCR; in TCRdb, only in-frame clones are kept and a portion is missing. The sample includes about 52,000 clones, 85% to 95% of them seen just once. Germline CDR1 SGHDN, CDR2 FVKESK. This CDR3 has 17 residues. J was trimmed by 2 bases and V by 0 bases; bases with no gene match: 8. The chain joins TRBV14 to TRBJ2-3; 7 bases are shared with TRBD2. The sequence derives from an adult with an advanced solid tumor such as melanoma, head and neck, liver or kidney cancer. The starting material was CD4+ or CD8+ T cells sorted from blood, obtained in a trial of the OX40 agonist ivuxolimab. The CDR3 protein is CASSQDMGAGYTDTQYF. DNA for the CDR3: TGTGCCAGCAGCCAAGATATGGGAGCGGGATACACAGATACGCAGTATTTT.